Included here is one T cell receptor beta chain sequence, with context. Its antigen is as yet unknown. The time point was: newly diagnosed GD, antithyroid drugs for less than 3 months. Construction of the TCR library relied on RNA isolated from PBMCs. Construction of TCR beta libraries relied on iRepertoire HTBI primers and on Arm-PCR targeting CDR3 regions. TCRdb reanalysed the multiplex PCR reads using MiXCR and keeps one entry per CDR3 protein. The sample shows about 540,000 distinct CDR3 sequences, roughly 14% of them seen only once. These data are taken from a study of regulatory T cells in long-lasting Graves disease. Overall study findings and caveats: Persistent disease preferred TRBV28, TRBJ1-2 and TRBJ2-5.

This CDR3 comprises 13 residues. Per germline, CDR1 SGHRS and CDR2 YFSETQ. V was cut by 5 bases and J by 8 bases, with 13 bases left in between. These sequences were also reported in another study, on T cells in Graves' hyperthyroidism and ophthalmopathy. That work contributes: Ophthalmopathy was told apart from stable hyperthyroidism by a 13 V-J model.

The V and J genes are TRBV5-1 and TRBJ1-4; D not resolved. The TCR originated in a man aged 30-40 years with Graves disease. Sequencing was performed on peripheral blood mononuclear cells (PBMCs), taken at new diagnosis, from a patient treated with antithyroid drugs. CDR3 nucleotide sequence: TGCGCCAGCAGTTTCAACCCGGGGGAAAAACTGTTTTTT. This codes for CASSFNPGEKLFF.